The rows below give T cell receptor beta chains drawn from one sample of a study of T cell responses to AZD1222 COVID-19 vaccine. Measured with immunoSEQ multiplex PCR; TCRdb has only the in-frame clones, and not every one. The data hold 100,000 to 150,000 clones, with around 89% observed a single time. Source: peripheral blood, taken on day 0 of MenACWY control vaccination. These receptors came from an adult in good health. CDR3s include the opening cysteine and the closing phenylalanine or tryptophan. The D gene is left open where the match is weak. Only some rows state a clone size, as once, few, many or a class for expanded clones.

clone_size d_call j_call v_call cdr3_nt cdr3_aa
once - TRBJ2-1 TRBV5-1 TGCGCCAGCAGCTTGAGTGGTGAGCAGTTCTTC CASSLSGEQFF
- - TRBJ2-7 TRBV7-9 TGTGCCAGCAGCTTTTTTGATCAGGGGTCGTATGAGCAGTACTTC CASSFFDQGSYEQYF
- - TRBJ1-6 TRBV12-5 TGTGCTAGTGACGGCCGGGGGCGGAATAATTCACCCCTCCACTTT CASDGRGRNNSPLHF
- - TRBJ1-4 TRBV28 TGTGCCAGCAGTGGAGGGGACCCCCAAGGTGAAAAACTGTTTTTT CASSGGDPQGEKLFF
- - TRBJ1-2 TRBV7-3 TGTGCCAGCAGCTTATATCACAGGGAGGACTATGGCTACACCTTC CASSLYHREDYGYTF
- TRBD2 TRBJ2-5 TRBV5-4 TGTGCCAGCAGCCCAGGACTAGCGGGAGGACAAGAGACCCAGTACTTC CASSPGLAGGQETQYF
- - TRBJ1-3 TRBV12-3/TRBV12-4 TGTGCCAGCAGTTTGAACTATGGAAACACCATATATTTT CASSLNYGNTIYF
- - TRBJ2-3 TRBV6-5 TGTGCCAGCAGTTTCAGGGGCTCCGACACAGATACGCAGTATTTT CASSFRGSDTDTQYF
- - TRBJ1-2 TRBV28 TGTGCCAGCAGCTTAACCCCGGACAGCCTCTATGGCTACACCTTC CASSLTPDSLYGYTF
once - TRBJ1-1 TRBV6-6 TGTGCCACCCTTAATCGGGACACCTACACTGAAGCTTTCTTT CATLNRDTYTEAFF
- - TRBJ2-7 TRBV7-9 TGTGCCAGCAGTAGTAAATTGGACAGCTCCTACGAGCAGTACTTC CASSSKLDSSYEQYF
once - TRBJ1-1 TRBV6-5 TGTGCCAGCAGTTTTGACTCCATGAACACTGAAGCTTTCTTT CASSFDSMNTEAFF
- - TRBJ2-5 TRBV7-3 TGTGCCAGCAGCCCGAGGGATCAAGAGACCCAGTACTTC CASSPRDQETQYF
once - TRBJ1-6 TRBV27 TGTGCCAGCAAATGGTATGGGGAGGGAGGATCACCCCTCCACTTT CASKWYGEGGSPLHF
- - TRBJ1-3 TRBV9 TGTGCCAGCAGCCCCGGAGGTAGTACTCGCGGAAACACCATATATTTT CASSPGGSTRGNTIYF
- - TRBJ1-1 TRBV10-3 TGTGCCATCAGTGGACAGGAGAACACTGAAGCTTTCTTT CAISGQENTEAFF
- - TRBJ2-7 TRBV11-3 TGTGCCAGCAGCTTAAAGGGCGAGCAGTACTTC CASSLKGEQYF
- - TRBJ1-1 TRBV6-5 TGTGCCAGCAGTTACTCGGGTGGGGCTTTCTTT CASSYSGGAFF
- - TRBJ2-2 TRBV5-8 TGTGCCAGCAGCTTTCGAGTCACCGGGGAGCTGTTTTTT CASSFRVTGELFF
- - TRBJ1-2 TRBV7-2 TGTGCCAGCAGCTTACCCGTGGGTGGCTACACCTTC CASSLPVGGYTF
- TRBD2 TRBJ2-7 TRBV29-1 TGCAGCGTTGACGGGCTAGCGGGAGTGTTGGAGCAGTACTTC CSVDGLAGVLEQYF
few - TRBJ2-7 TRBV4-2 TGTGCCAGCAGCGAAGCGACGGCATCCAGCTACGAGCAGTACTTC CASSEATASSYEQYF
- - TRBJ1-1 TRBV29-1 TGCAGCGTTGGGTGGGCCGAGAACACTGAAGCTTTCTTT CSVGWAENTEAFF
- TRBD1 TRBJ1-1 TRBV29-1 TGCAGCGTTGCACAGGGGACCCGAGACACTGAAGCTTTCTTT CSVAQGTRDTEAFF
- - TRBJ1-6 TRBV25-1 TGTGCCAGCAGTGAATCCGTAGGGTTTAATTCACCCCTCCACTTT CASSESVGFNSPLHF
- - TRBJ2-1 TRBV6-5 TGTGCCAGCAGTTACTCAGGGTCAAGTGAGCAGTTCTTC CASSYSGSSEQFF
- - TRBJ1-5 TRBV4-2 TGTGCCAGCAGCCCCCCGGGGAACAATCAGCCCCAGCATTTT CASSPPGNNQPQHF
- - TRBJ1-6 TRBV5-1 TGCGCCAGCAGCTTGGTTGGTGGAACTCTGAGAGGCTCACCCCTCCACTTT CASSLVGGTLRGSPLHF
- TRBD1 TRBJ2-5 TRBV7-2 TGTGCCAGCAGCCTACACAGGGGGCTCGAGGAGACCCAGTACTTC CASSLHRGLEETQYF
- - TRBJ1-3 TRBV11-3 TGTGCCAGCAGCCAGGGACATGGAAACACCATATATTTT CASSQGHGNTIYF
- TRBD1 TRBJ1-6 TRBV12-3/TRBV12-4 TGTGCCAGCCGGGACAGGGGTTATTCACCCCTCCACTTT CASRDRGYSPLHF